These T cell receptor beta chains were read from a single sample in a study of Graves' ophthalmopathy and Graves' hyperthyroidism. TCRdb reprocessed the multiplex PCR reads with MiXCR, giving one entry per CDR3 protein. The data hold 650,000 to 900,000 distinct CDR3 sequences, with approximately 40% observed a single time. The sequenced material came from peripheral blood. These receptor sequences come from an adult man with Graves' ophthalmopathy. CDR3s include the opening cysteine and the closing phenylalanine or tryptophan. The D gene is left open where the match is weak. Clone size is stated in some rows and not others, as once, few, many or a class when expanded.

v_gene	d_gene	abundance	j_gene	len	CDR3aa	CDR3nt
TRBV4-1	TRBD1	few	TRBJ2-2	18	CASSQDGLGTANTGELFF	TGTGCCAGCAGCCAAGATGGGTTGGGGACAGCGAACACCGGGGAGCTGTTTTTT
TRBV9	TRBD1	-	TRBJ1-1	15	CASSFTGTGGSEAFF	TGTGCCAGCAGCTTTACCGGGACAGGGGGCTCTGAAGCTTTCTTT
TRBV7-9	-	few	TRBJ2-7	19	CASSPPMGKSLHRDYEQYF	TGTGCCAGCAGCCCTCCCATGGGGAAGTCTTTGCATCGCGACTACGAGCAGTACTTC
TRBV19	-	-	TRBJ1-5	13	CASSGTENQPQHF	TGTGCCAGTAGTGGGACGGAGAATCAGCCCCAGCATTTT
TRBV7-9	-	few	TRBJ1-6	14	CASRHRVSNSPLHF	TGTGCCAGCAGACACAGGGTTAGTAATTCACCCCTCCACTTT
TRBV25-1	TRBD2	-	TRBJ2-5	14	CASSQRGAEKTQYF	TGTGCCAGCAGTCAGCGGGGGGCTGAGAAGACCCAGTACTTC
TRBV19	TRBD1	-	TRBJ1-1	17	CASGILNPDRGNTEAFF	TGTGCCAGTGGTATACTGAATCCTGACAGGGGAAACACTGAAGCTTTCTTT
TRBV2	-	many	TRBJ2-7	14	CASSETRGVSEQYF	TGTGCCAGCAGCGAGACAAGGGGGGTTAGCGAGCAGTACTTC
TRBV7-2	TRBD1	-	TRBJ1-5	15	CASSFRGGLNQPQHF	TGTGCCAGCAGCTTCCGAGGGGGCTTAAATCAGCCCCAGCATTTT
TRBV19	TRBD2	-	TRBJ2-3	16	CASRISGRAGTDTQYF	TGTGCCAGTAGAATTAGCGGGAGGGCAGGCACAGATACGCAGTATTTT
TRBV2	-	-	TRBJ2-7	15	CASSETGTNPYEQYF	TGTGCCAGCAGTGAGACCGGGACAAATCCCTACGAGCAGTACTTC
TRBV10-3	TRBD1	many	TRBJ1-1	16	CAISESKGQGNTEAFF	TGTGCCATCAGTGAGTCCAAGGGACAGGGGAACACTGAAGCTTTCTTT
TRBV10-3	-	-	TRBJ2-7	12	CASRGGQHEQYF	TGTGCCAGCAGGGGGGGACAGCACGAGCAGTACTTC
TRBV20-1	-	-	TRBJ2-5	13	CSARDTGIETQYF	TGCAGTGCTAGAGATACGGGAATCGAGACCCAGTACTTC
TRBV9	-	-	TRBJ2-5	15	CASSAQWGQGETQYF	TGTGCCAGCAGCGCCCAGTGGGGGCAAGGGGAGACCCAGTACTTC
TRBV29-1	-	many	TRBJ2-7	12	CSVDGNSYEQYF	TGCAGCGTTGATGGGAATTCCTACGAGCAGTACTTC
TRBV25-1	-	-	TRBJ2-7	15	CASSSLGYKSYEQYF	TGTGCCAGCAGCAGCTTGGGCTACAAGTCCTACGAGCAGTACTTC
TRBV7-9	-	-	TRBJ1-1	13	CAGSWDGGTEAFF	TGTGCCGGCAGCTGGGACGGGGGTACTGAAGCTTTCTTT
TRBV7-9	-	many	TRBJ1-5	13	CASSARGNQPQHF	TGTGCCAGCAGCGCCAGGGGCAATCAGCCCCAGCATTTT
TRBV29-1	TRBD2	many	TRBJ2-6	16	CSVTLAGHSGANVLTF	TGCAGCGTTACGCTAGCGGGGCACTCTGGGGCCAACGTCCTGACTTTC
TRBV2	TRBD1	many	TRBJ2-5	14	CASMGGQGQETQYF	TGTGCCAGCATGGGGGGACAGGGACAAGAGACCCAGTACTTC
TRBV29-1	-	many	TRBJ2-2	13	CSVEGRHTGELFF	TGCAGCGTTGAAGGGCGGCACACCGGGGAGCTGTTTTTT
TRBV28	-	-	TRBJ1-1	12	CASHPLNTEAFF	TGTGCCAGTCACCCATTGAACACTGAAGCTTTCTTT
TRBV29-1	-	many	TRBJ1-2	14	CSVALLQGSYGYTF	TGCAGCGTTGCCCTCCTACAGGGATCCTATGGCTACACCTTC
TRBV7-9	-	few	TRBJ2-7	15	CASSSTGTVSYEQYF	TGTGCCAGCAGCTCGACCGGGACGGTATCCTACGAGCAGTACTTC
TRBV29-1	TRBD1	-	TRBJ2-5	14	CSADRQGLQETQYF	TGCAGCGCCGATCGACAGGGGCTCCAAGAGACCCAGTACTTC
TRBV6-5	TRBD1	-	TRBJ2-5	13	CATEAGTVGAQYF	TGTGCCACCGAAGCAGGGACAGTCGGGGCCCAGTACTTC
TRBV25-1	TRBD2	many	TRBJ2-5	17	CASSDFTGGPREETQYF	TGTGCCAGCAGTGACTTCACGGGGGGGCCTCGGGAAGAGACCCAGTACTTC
TRBV7-2	TRBD1	many	TRBJ2-7	14	CASSSQGASYEQYF	TGTGCCAGCAGCTCACAGGGGGCCTCCTACGAGCAGTACTTC
TRBV9	TRBD2	-	TRBJ2-5	18	CASSVGPGGGLITETQYF	TGTGCCAGCAGCGTAGGCCCGGGCGGGGGTTTGATTACGGAGACCCAGTACTTC
TRBV20-1	-	-	TRBJ1-2	13	CSADSQGNYGYTF	TGCAGTGCTGATAGCCAGGGAAACTATGGCTACACCTTC
TRBV15	TRBD1	many	TRBJ1-1	16	CATSRQKTGVSTEAFF	TGTGCCACCAGCAGACAAAAGACAGGGGTCTCCACTGAAGCTTTCTTT
TRBV7-2	TRBD2	few	TRBJ2-7	16	CASSLEGSGVPGEQYF	TGTGCCAGCAGCTTAGAGGGTAGCGGGGTCCCGGGGGAGCAGTACTTC
TRBV7-2	-	few	TRBJ1-3	16	CASSLVVSSSGNTIYF	TGTGCCAGCAGCTTAGTAGTATCCAGTTCGGGAAACACCATATATTTT
TRBV9	-	-	TRBJ2-7	16	CASSVEGSGSSYEQYF	TGTGCCAGCAGCGTAGAAGGTTCGGGGAGCTCCTACGAGCAGTACTTC
TRBV29-1	TRBD2	-	TRBJ2-2	16	CSVESGSGTNTGELFF	TGCAGCGTTGAATCCGGTAGCGGGACGAACACCGGGGAGCTGTTTTTT
TRBV7-2	-	few	TRBJ1-1	20	CASSLNRELPGPTMNTEAFF	TGTGCCAGCAGCTTGAACAGGGAACTCCCAGGCCCAACAATGAACACTGAAGCTTTCTTT
TRBV11-2	-	-	TRBJ1-4	16	CASSLDSAGNNEKLFF	TGTGCCAGCAGCTTAGATTCTGCAGGGAATAATGAAAAACTGTTTTTT
TRBV20-1	-	many	TRBJ2-5	14	CSASRRAVRETQYF	TGCAGTGCTAGTCGGAGGGCCGTACGAGAGACCCAGTACTTC
TRBV7-9	TRBD1	-	TRBJ2-5	17	CASGLVPIDRAQETQYF	TGTGCTAGTGGTTTGGTCCCGATAGACAGGGCCCAAGAGACCCAGTACTTC
TRBV19	-	-	TRBJ1-1	12	CASSPDRPGAFF	TGTGCCAGTAGCCCTGACAGGCCGGGAGCTTTCTTT
TRBV9	-	many	TRBJ1-5	9	CAGDQPQHF	TGTGCCGGGGATCAGCCCCAGCATTTT
TRBV2	TRBD2	many	TRBJ2-7	15	CASSFGLAGGSEQYF	TGTGCCAGCAGTTTTGGACTAGCGGGGGGATCCGAGCAGTACTTC
TRBV10-3	-	-	TRBJ2-2	12	CASSLNTGELLF	TGTGCCAGCAGTTTGAACACCGGGGAGCTGCTTTTT
TRBV5-6	-	once	TRBJ2-7	16	CASSRGRWGRPTEQYF	TGTGCCAGCAGTCGTGGCCGTTGGGGCAGACCTACCGAGCAGTACTTC